This TCR beta chain comes out of a study of early stage breast cancer tumors. Germline CDR1 MRHNA, CDR2 SNTAGT. Between the trimmed V and J ends, which lost 4 bases and 0 bases, there was a span of 7 bases. The CDR3 covers 14 residues. This clone was counted a few times. Assay used: immunoSEQ multiplex PCR; TCRdb lists only in-frame clones, some missing. Here the sample spans tens of thousands of clones, around 69% being singletons. Source material: blood. The J gene is TRBJ2-1, the V gene TRBV6-4; perhaps TRBD1 as D (6 bases). The sequence was collected from a person in their fifties with breast cancer. The CDR3 coding sequence is TGTGCCAGCAGTGTAGGGGGCTCCTACAATGAGCAGTTCTTC. It translates to CASSVGGSYNEQFF.